A selection of T cell receptor beta chains follows, all from one sample in a study of cytomegalovirus exposure and HLA in healthy donors. Some clones are missing from TCRdb's copy, which holds only in-frame ones; the method was immunoSEQ multiplex PCR. The sample has some 140,000 clones; about four fifths are singletons. The specimen sequenced was PBMCs. The receptors shown here come from a man between 18 and 35 years old in good health and CMV-seronegative. The CDR3 runs from the conserved cysteine through the conserved F or W. D genes are given only for firm matches. Rows may omit the clone size; those that give it use once, few, many or a size class.

D	V	J	size	DNA	CDR3
TRBD1	TRBV4-1	TRBJ2-5	few	TGCGCCAGCAGCCCACCTGGGACAGGGGCTCAAGAGACCCAGTACTTC	CASSPPGTGAQETQYF
TRBD1	TRBV9	TRBJ2-5	-	TGTGCCAGCAGCGTTACAGGGGGCGGGCAAGAGACCCAGTACTTC	CASSVTGGGQETQYF
-	TRBV7-2	TRBJ1-1	-	TGTGCCAGCAGCTTGTACGGGAACACTGAAGCTTTCTTT	CASSLYGNTEAFF
-	TRBV4-1	TRBJ1-5	-	TGCGCCAGCAGCCAAGTAGCCCTCCGAGATAGCAATCAGCCCCAGCATTTT	CASSQVALRDSNQPQHF
-	TRBV27	TRBJ1-1	-	TGTGCCAGCAGTTTAAATGGAGGGTCGAACACTGAAGCTTTCTTT	CASSLNGGSNTEAFF
-	TRBV6-5	TRBJ2-7	-	TGTGCCAGCAGTTACGATTATGCCCGGAGCTCCTACGAGCAGTACTTC	CASSYDYARSSYEQYF
TRBD1	TRBV4-1	TRBJ1-5	-	TGCGCCAGCAGCCCGTTCGGGACAGCCCCAAATCAGCCCCAGCATTTT	CASSPFGTAPNQPQHF
-	TRBV9	TRBJ2-5	-	TGTGCCAGCAGCGTAGATAAGTACGGAGGTACCCAAGAGACCCAGTACTTC	CASSVDKYGGTQETQYF
TRBD1	TRBV27	TRBJ1-3	-	TGTGCCAGCAGCCCCACAGGGGGTTCCGGAAACACCATATATTTT	CASSPTGGSGNTIYF
TRBD1	TRBV4-3	TRBJ1-1	-	TGCGCCAGCAGCCAGGAGGATGGGACAGGGGCCCCAGCTTTCTTT	CASSQEDGTGAPAFF
TRBD2	TRBV4-2	TRBJ2-7	once	TGTGCCAGCAGCCAGATTGGGACTAACACCTACGAGCAGTACTTC	CASSQIGTNTYEQYF
TRBD2	TRBV9	TRBJ2-1	-	TGTGCCAGCAGCGTAGGGGGTCTAGCGGGGGGTTATGAGCAGTTCTTC	CASSVGGLAGGYEQFF
-	TRBV27	TRBJ1-1	few	TGTGCCAGCAGTTTAGGGGCAGGGGTTTTGAACACTGAAGCTTTCTTT	CASSLGAGVLNTEAFF
-	TRBV5-8	TRBJ2-2	-	TGTGCCAGCAGCAAGGGAACAGGGATCCCCGGGGAGCTGTTTTTT	CASSKGTGIPGELFF
TRBD2	TRBV2	TRBJ2-3	-	TGTGCCAGCAGTGAAGAGGTTGGGGGGGCGCAGTATTTT	CASSEEVGGAQYF
-	TRBV14	TRBJ2-4	-	TGTGCCAGCAGCGAAGTGAGGGGGTATGAAAACATTCAGTACTTC	CASSEVRGYENIQYF
-	TRBV19	TRBJ2-3	-	TGTGCCAGTAGTTTGGGGGGGCGTTTTCCAGATACGCAGTATTTT	CASSLGGRFPDTQYF
-	TRBV2	TRBJ1-2	few	TGTGCCAGCAGTGAGGACAGTATCTATGGCTACACCTTC	CASSEDSIYGYTF
-	TRBV19	TRBJ2-1	few	TGTGCCAGTACTGGGGGGGGCGTTGAGCAGTTCTTC	CASTGGGVEQFF
-	TRBV5-4	TRBJ2-6	few	TGTGCCAGCAGCTCGGCGTTACTAGGATCCGGGGCCAACGTCCTGACTTTC	CASSSALLGSGANVLTF
TRBD1	TRBV11-2	TRBJ2-1	-	TGTGCCAGCAGCTTAGTAACAGGGGCGGGTGAGCAGTTCTTC	CASSLVTGAGEQFF
TRBD2	TRBV11-2	TRBJ2-2	-	TGTGCCAGCAGCAGGACTAGCGGGGGACACACCGGGGAGCTGTTTTTT	CASSRTSGGHTGELFF
-	TRBV7-9	TRBJ1-1	-	TGTTCCAGCAGCCGGGGGGAGGGGAGTTATGACACTGAAGCTTTCTTT	CSSSRGEGSYDTEAFF
-	TRBV2	TRBJ1-6	-	TGTGCCAGCAGTGAAGCGCCGGGTTTTAATTCACCCCTCCACTTT	CASSEAPGFNSPLHF
-	TRBV7-9	TRBJ1-6	-	TGTGCCAGCAGCTTAAGTCAGGGCGTGAATTCACCCCTCCACTTT	CASSLSQGVNSPLHF
-	TRBV2	TRBJ1-1	-	TGTGCCAGCCAGCGGGTCTCGATGAACACTGAAGCTTTCTTT	CASQRVSMNTEAFF
TRBD2	TRBV18	TRBJ2-7	-	TGTGCCAGCTCACTATATACCGGGACTAGCGGGGTCTACGAGCAGTACTTC	CASSLYTGTSGVYEQYF
TRBD1	TRBV11-2	TRBJ2-7	few	TGTGCCAGCAGCTTGGACAGGGGGTCCTACGAGCAGTACTTC	CASSLDRGSYEQYF
TRBD2	TRBV7-9	TRBJ2-1	-	TGTGCCAGCAGCAGGTCTAGCGGCTACAATGAGCAGTTCTTC	CASSRSSGYNEQFF
TRBD1	TRBV5-8	TRBJ1-5	-	TGTGCCAGCAGCTTGCCGACAGGGGGGACTGGACAGCCCCAGCATTTT	CASSLPTGGTGQPQHF
TRBD2	TRBV7-2	TRBJ2-7	-	TGTGCCAGCAGCTTAGTAGGGACTAGCGGCTCCTACGAGCAGTACTTC	CASSLVGTSGSYEQYF